Sequencing of this T cell receptor (beta chain) was carried out in a study of graft-versus-host responses after intestinal transplantation. Profiling relied on immunoSEQ multiplex PCR, and the TCRdb table lists in-frame clones only, not all of them. The top ten clones hold just under 5% of a sample with approximately 7,000 clones, around nine tenths of them seen once. The ends were cut back, 1 base at V and 0 bases at J, with 16 bases in the middle. The CDR3 is 17 residues long. CDR1 LNHDA and CDR2 SQIVND come from the germline V gene (reference sequence). This clone was counted only a few times. The sample was PBMCs, taken approximately 80 days after transplant. This receptor was obtained from a human patient who received an intestinal transplant, so some T cells may come from the graft donor. The genes are TRBV19 and TRBJ2-7, with D perhaps TRBD1 or TRBD2 (5 bases each). This chain's CDR3 is CASSIAGPGDDSYEQYF. The CDR3 DNA sequence: TGTGCCAGTAGTATAGCGGGACCCGGGGACGACTCCTACGAGCAGTACTTC.